Sequencing of this T cell receptor (beta chain) was carried out in a study of response to subunit inactivated influenza vaccine. This clonotype was recorded many times. TCRdb re-called the RT-PCR reads with MiXCR, one entry per CDR3 protein. The sample records approximately 290,000 distinct CDR3 sequences, about 20% being singletons. The receptor was derived from a man between 50 and 70 years old who received an inactivated influenza vaccine. Sequencing was performed on PBMCs from blood, taken approximately 22 months after vaccination.

The CDR3 region is CASSPQTDSGNTIYF. CDR3 nucleotides: TGTGCCAGCTCACCCCAGACAGACTCTGGAAACACCATATATTTT. The chain combines TRBV18 with TRBJ1-3, with D maybe TRBD1 (5 bases). The CDR3 spans 15 residues. Trimming shortened V by 3 bases and J by 0 bases, and 9 bases separated the two germline ends. Germline values: CDR1 KGHSH, CDR2 LQKENI.